This T cell receptor beta chain was sequenced in a study of CD8 T cells in ankylosing spondylitis. Regarding the study as a whole: Disease-linked clones reportedly showed significant enrichment in matched ankylosing spondylitis synovial fluid. Characteristic of ankylosing spondylitis blood, it appeared, was a TCR beta motif comprising roughly 8 highly homologous variants.

A note on this clonotype: Antigen: not known.

The length of the CDR3 is 14 residues. The V and J ends lost 6 bases and 9 bases, in that order; junction bases with no gene match: 10. Using quantitative 5'-RACE with molecular barcodes, the authors made TCR beta libraries. TCRdb analysed the 5' RACE reads with MiXCR anew, one entry per CDR3 protein. The sample lists about 390,000 distinct CDR3 sequences; 20% to 25% were seen once. V is TRBV12-3 or TRBV12-4 and J is TRBJ2-1; 8 nucleotides agree with TRBD2. This TCR was sampled from a male donor with ankylosing spondylitis. The sample taken for sequencing was blood, either unsorted or a sorted T cell fraction (not recorded which). The CDR3 region is CASRGTSTRGEQFF. The CDR3 nucleotides read TGTGCCAGCAGGGGGACTAGTACCCGAGGTGAGCAGTTCTTC.